These T cell receptor beta chains were read from a single sample in a study of neurological immune-mediated disorders. TCRdb reprocessed the 5' RACE reads with MiXCR, giving one entry per CDR3 protein. The sample holds about 60,000 distinct CDR3 sequences, roughly 4% seen once. Sequencing was done on a sample of PBMCs. The origin of the receptors is a woman aged 50 to 60 with multiple sclerosis. The CDR3 runs from the conserved cysteine through the conserved F or W. The D gene is left open where the match is weak. Size is stated as once, few, many, or a class for an expanded clone.

d_gene	abundance	v_gene	j_gene	CDR3aa	CDR3nt
TRBD2	many	TRBV5-6	TRBJ2-7	CASSLRGTSGRSSSYEQYF	TGTGCCAGCAGCTTGCGGGGGACTAGCGGGAGGTCGAGCTCCTACGAGCAGTACTTC
-	many	TRBV5-4	TRBJ2-7	CASSAGANNYEQYF	TGTGCCAGCTCGGCGGGGGCCAACAACTACGAGCAGTACTTC
TRBD2	many	TRBV20-1	TRBJ2-1	CSARERLAGEFSEQFF	TGCAGTGCTAGAGAACGACTAGCGGGAGAGTTTAGTGAGCAGTTCTTC
-	many	TRBV5-1	TRBJ2-2	CASSLSLVATGELFF	TGCGCCAGCAGCTTGTCCCTAGTTGCCACCGGGGAGCTGTTTTTT
-	few	TRBV18	TRBJ2-2	CASSPLTSPNTGELFF	TGTGCCAGCTCACCACTTACATCACCGAACACCGGGGAGCTGTTTTTT
-	few	TRBV11-1	TRBJ2-5	CASSFRAGRRQETQYF	TGTGCCAGCAGCTTTCGCGCAGGGAGGAGGCAAGAGACCCAGTACTTC
TRBD2	few	TRBV20-1	TRBJ2-3	CSAPGSGSTDTQYF	TGCAGTGCCCCGGGTAGCGGGAGCACAGATACGCAGTATTTT
-	many	TRBV7-8	TRBJ2-5	CASSSRPSQETQYF	TGTGCCAGCAGCTCCCGCCCGAGCCAAGAGACCCAGTACTTC
TRBD2	many	TRBV6-2/TRBV6-3	TRBJ2-4	CASRSSGRGNIQYF	TGTGCCAGCAGATCTAGCGGGCGGGGAAACATTCAGTACTTC
TRBD2	many	TRBV9	TRBJ2-1	CASSVGGSGTYNEQFF	TGTGCCAGCAGCGTAGGGGGTAGCGGGACCTACAATGAGCAGTTCTTC
-	many	TRBV3-1	TRBJ2-6	CASSQDILAGANVLTF	TGTGCCAGCAGCCAAGATATACTAGCTGGGGCCAACGTCCTGACTTTC
TRBD1	many	TRBV20-1	TRBJ1-5	CSARDSTGTGYQPQHF	TGCAGTGCTAGAGATTCCACCGGGACAGGGTATCAGCCCCAGCATTTT
TRBD2	many	TRBV5-5	TRBJ2-2	CASSRLAGETGELFF	TGTGCCAGCAGCCGACTAGCGGGAGAGACCGGGGAGCTGTTTTTT
-	many	TRBV11-3	TRBJ2-5	CASSLGGAQETQYF	TGTGCCAGCAGCCTAGGAGGGGCTCAAGAGACCCAGTACTTC
TRBD2	many	TRBV29-1	TRBJ2-3	CSVASGTSGSDTQYF	TGCAGCGTTGCCTCCGGGACTAGCGGGTCAGATACGCAGTATTTT
TRBD2	many	TRBV9	TRBJ2-5	CASSGTSGRAVETQYF	TGTGCCAGCAGCGGGACTAGCGGGAGGGCCGTTGAGACCCAGTACTTC
-	many	TRBV11-3	TRBJ2-7	CASSQPPSEQYF	TGTGCCAGCAGTCAACCTCCGTCCGAGCAGTACTTC